Described below is a single T cell receptor beta chain sequence and its context. Its cognate antigen is unknown. The source of the sample is a study of cytomegalovirus exposure and HLA in healthy donors. Study outcomes and limitations: Most subjects' HLA-A and HLA-B alleles were reportedly predicted from TCR beta sequences. Sequencing artifact likely explains a cluster of highly shared sequence variants.

CDR3 length: 13 residues. Trimming at V came to 1 base and at J to 6 bases, leaving 2 bases not matched to a gene. The germline V gene encodes CDR1 MNHEY and CDR2 SMNVEV (reference sequence). The PCR ran on 60 Vbeta and 13 Jbeta primers. Data came from immunoSEQ multiplex PCR; TCRdb stores just in-frame clones and leaves some out. The sample lists around 130,000 clones, roughly four fifths seen once, with approximately 10% in the top ten. This chain joins TRBV27 and TRBJ2-7, with TRBD2 identical over 8 bases. Input material: PBMCs. The source of this sequence is a male donor in good health and CMV-seropositive. This chain's CDR3 is CASSLFAGGEQYF. DNA of the CDR3: TGTGCCAGCAGTTTATTCGCGGGGGGCGAGCAGTACTTC.